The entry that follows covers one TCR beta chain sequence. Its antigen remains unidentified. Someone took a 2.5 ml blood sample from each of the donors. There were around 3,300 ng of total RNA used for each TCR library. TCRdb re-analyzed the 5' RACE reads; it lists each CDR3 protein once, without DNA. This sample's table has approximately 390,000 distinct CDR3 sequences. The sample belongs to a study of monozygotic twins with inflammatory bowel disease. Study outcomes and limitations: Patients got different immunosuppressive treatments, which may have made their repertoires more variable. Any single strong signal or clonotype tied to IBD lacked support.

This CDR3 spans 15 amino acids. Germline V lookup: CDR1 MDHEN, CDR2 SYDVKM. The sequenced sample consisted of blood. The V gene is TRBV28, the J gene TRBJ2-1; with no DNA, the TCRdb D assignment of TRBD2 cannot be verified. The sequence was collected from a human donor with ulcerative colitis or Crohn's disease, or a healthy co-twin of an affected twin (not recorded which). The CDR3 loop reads CASSLIGREGNEQFF.